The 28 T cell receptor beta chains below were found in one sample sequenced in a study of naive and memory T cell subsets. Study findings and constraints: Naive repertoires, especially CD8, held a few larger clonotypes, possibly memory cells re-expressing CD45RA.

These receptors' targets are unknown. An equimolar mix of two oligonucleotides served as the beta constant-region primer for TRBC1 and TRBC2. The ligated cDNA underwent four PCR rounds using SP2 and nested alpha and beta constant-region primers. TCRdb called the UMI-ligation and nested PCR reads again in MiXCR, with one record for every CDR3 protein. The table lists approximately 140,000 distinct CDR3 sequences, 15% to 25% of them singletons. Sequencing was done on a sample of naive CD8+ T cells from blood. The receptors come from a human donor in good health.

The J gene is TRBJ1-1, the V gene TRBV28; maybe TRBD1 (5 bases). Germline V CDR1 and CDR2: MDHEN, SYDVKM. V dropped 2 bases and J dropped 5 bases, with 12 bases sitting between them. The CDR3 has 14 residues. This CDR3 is CASSLTQGGTEAFF. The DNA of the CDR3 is TGTGCCAGCAGTTTAACCCAGGGCGGAACTGAAGCTTTCTTT.

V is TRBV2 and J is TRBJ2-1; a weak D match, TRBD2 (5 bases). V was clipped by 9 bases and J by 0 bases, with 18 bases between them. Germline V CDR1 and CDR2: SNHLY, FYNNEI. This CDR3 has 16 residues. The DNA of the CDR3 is TGTGCCAGTACAGCGGAAGCTGGTTACTCCTACAATGAGCAGTTCTTC. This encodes CASTAEAGYSYNEQFF.

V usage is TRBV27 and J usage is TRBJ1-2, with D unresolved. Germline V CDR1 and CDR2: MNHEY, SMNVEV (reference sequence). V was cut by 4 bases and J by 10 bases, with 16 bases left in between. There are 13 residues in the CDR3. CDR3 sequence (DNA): TGTGCCAGCAGTTCGTTGGAGCACCGTGCCTACACCTTC. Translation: CASSSLEHRAYTF.

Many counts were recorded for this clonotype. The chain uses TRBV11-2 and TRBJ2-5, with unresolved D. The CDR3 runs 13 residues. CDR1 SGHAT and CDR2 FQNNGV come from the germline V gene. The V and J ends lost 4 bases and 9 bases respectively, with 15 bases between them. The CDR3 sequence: CASSWGRSVAQYF. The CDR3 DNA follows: TGTGCCAGCAGCTGGGGTCGGAGTGTGGCCCAGTACTTC.

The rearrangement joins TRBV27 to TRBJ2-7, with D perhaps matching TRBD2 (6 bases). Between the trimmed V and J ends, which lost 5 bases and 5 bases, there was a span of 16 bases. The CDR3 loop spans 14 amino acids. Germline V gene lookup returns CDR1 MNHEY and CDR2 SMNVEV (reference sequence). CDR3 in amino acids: CASSHRDGGDEQYF. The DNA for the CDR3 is TGTGCCAGCAGTCACCGGGACGGAGGGGACGAGCAGTACTTC.

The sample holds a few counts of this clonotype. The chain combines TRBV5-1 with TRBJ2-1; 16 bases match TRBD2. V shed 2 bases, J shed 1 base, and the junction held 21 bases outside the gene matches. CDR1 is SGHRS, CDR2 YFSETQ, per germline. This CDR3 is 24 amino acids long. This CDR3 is CASSLPDHRTPGLAGGTSYNEQFF. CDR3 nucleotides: TGCGCCAGCAGCTTACCGGACCACAGGACACCGGGACTAGCGGGAGGGACATCCTACAATGAGCAGTTCTTC.

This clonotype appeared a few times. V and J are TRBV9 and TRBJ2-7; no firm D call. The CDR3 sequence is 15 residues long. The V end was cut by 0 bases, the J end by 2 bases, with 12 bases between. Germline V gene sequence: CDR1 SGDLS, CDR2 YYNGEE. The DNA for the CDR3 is TGTGCCAGCAGCGTAGGGGCAGCCTCGGCCTACGAGCAGTACTTC. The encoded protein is CASSVGAASAYEQYF.

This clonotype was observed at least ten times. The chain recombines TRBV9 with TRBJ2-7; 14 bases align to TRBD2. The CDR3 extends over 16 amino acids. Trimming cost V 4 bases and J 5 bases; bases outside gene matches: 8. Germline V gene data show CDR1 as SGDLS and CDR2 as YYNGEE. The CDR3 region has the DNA TGTGCCAGCAGCCCGAGAGGGACTAGCGGGAGCCACGAGCAGTACTTC. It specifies CASSPRGTSGSHEQYF.

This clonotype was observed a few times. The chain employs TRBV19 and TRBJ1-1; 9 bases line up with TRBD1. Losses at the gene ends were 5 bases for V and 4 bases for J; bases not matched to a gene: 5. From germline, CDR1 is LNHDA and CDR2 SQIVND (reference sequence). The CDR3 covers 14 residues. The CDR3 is CASSASTGGTEAFF. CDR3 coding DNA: TGTGCCAGTAGTGCATCGACAGGGGGCACTGAAGCTTTCTTT.

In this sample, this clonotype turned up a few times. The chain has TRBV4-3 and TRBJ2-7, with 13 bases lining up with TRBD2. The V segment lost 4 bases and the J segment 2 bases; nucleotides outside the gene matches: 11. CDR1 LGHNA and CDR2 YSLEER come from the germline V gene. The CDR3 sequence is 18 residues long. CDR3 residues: CASSPGLAGSDYPYEQYF. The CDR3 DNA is TGCGCCAGCAGCCCGGGACTAGCGGGATCCGACTATCCCTACGAGCAGTACTTC.

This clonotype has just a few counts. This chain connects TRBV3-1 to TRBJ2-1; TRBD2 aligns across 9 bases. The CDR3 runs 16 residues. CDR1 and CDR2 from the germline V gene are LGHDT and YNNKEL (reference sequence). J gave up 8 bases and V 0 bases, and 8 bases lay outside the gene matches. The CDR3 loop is CASSQDLSGSADEQFF. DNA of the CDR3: TGTGCCAGCAGCCAAGATCTTAGCGGGAGTGCGGATGAGCAGTTCTTC.

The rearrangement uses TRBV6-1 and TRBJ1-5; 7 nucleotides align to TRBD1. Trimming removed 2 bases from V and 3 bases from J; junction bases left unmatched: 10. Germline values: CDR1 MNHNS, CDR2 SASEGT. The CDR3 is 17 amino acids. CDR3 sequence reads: CASSESMTGMINQPQHF. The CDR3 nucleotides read TGTGCCAGCAGTGAAAGTATGACAGGGATGATCAATCAGCCCCAGCATTTT.

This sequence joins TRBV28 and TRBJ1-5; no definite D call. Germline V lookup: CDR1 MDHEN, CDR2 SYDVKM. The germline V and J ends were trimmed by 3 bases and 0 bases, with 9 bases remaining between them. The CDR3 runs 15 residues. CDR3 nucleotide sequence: TGTGCCAGCAGTTTTCTGGGAAATAGCAATCAGCCCCAGCATTTT. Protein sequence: CASSFLGNSNQPQHF.

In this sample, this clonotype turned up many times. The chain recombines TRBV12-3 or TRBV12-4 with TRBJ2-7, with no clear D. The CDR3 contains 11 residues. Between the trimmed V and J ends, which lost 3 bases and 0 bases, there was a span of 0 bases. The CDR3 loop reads CASSFSYEQYF. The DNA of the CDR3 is TGTGCCAGCAGTTTCTCCTACGAGCAGTACTTC.

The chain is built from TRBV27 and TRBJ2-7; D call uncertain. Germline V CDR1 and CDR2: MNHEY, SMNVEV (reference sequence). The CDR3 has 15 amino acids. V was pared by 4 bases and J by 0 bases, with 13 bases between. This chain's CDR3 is CASSSDPTGSYEQYF. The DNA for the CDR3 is TGTGCCAGCAGTTCCGACCCGACTGGCTCCTACGAGCAGTACTTC.

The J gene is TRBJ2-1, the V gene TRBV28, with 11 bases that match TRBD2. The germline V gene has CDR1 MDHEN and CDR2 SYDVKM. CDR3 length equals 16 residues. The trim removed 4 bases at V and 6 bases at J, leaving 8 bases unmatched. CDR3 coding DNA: TGTGCCAGCAGTTCCCGACTAGCGGGACAACCCAATGAGCAGTTCTTC. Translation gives CASSSRLAGQPNEQFF.

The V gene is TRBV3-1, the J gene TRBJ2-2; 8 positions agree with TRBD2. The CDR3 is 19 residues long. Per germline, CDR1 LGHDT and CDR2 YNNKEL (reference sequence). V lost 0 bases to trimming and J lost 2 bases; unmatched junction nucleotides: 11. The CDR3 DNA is TGTGCCAGCAGCCAAGATCCCCTCAGGAGCGGGAGTAACACCGGGGAGCTGTTTTTT. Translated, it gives CASSQDPLRSGSNTGELFF.

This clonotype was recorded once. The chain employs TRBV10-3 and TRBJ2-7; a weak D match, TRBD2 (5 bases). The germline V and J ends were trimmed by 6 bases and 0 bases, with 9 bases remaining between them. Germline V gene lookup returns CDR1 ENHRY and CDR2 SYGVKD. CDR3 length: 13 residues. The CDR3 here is CAIRSGNSYEQYF. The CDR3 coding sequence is TGTGCCATCAGATCCGGGAACTCCTACGAGCAGTACTTC.

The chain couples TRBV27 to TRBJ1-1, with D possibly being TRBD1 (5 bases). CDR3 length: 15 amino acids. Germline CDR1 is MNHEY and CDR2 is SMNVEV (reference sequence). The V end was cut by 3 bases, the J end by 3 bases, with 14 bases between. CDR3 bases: TGTGCCAGCAGTTTTGGGACCCCGGGATACACTGAAGCTTTCTTT. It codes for CASSFGTPGYTEAFF.

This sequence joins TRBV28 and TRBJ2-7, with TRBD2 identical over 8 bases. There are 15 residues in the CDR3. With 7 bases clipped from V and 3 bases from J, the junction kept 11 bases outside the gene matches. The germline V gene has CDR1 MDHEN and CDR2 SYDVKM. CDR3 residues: CASTPYSGNLYEQYF. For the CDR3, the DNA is TGTGCCAGCACCCCATATAGCGGGAACCTCTACGAGCAGTACTTC.

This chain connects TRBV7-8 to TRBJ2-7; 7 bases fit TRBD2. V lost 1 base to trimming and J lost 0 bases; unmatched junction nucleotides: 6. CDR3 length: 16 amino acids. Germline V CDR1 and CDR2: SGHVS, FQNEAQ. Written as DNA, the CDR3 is TGTGCCAGCAGCTTAGGGGAGGGGACGTACTCCTACGAGCAGTACTTC. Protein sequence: CASSLGEGTYSYEQYF.

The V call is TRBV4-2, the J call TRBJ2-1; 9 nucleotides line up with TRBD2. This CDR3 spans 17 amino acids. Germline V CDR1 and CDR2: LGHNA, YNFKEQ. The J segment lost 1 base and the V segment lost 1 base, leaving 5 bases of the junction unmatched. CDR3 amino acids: CASSQGRGLASYNEQFF. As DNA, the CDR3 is TGTGCCAGCAGCCAAGGTCGGGGACTAGCTTCCTACAATGAGCAGTTCTTC.

CDR3 nucleotide sequence: TGTGCCAGCAGCTTAGGGCTTGGGGCCAACGTCCTGACTTTC. As protein: CASSLGLGANVLTF. The V and J genes are TRBV11-2 and TRBJ2-6; no firm D call. The CDR3 loop spans 14 amino acids. Trimming took off 1 base at V and 3 bases at J, with 4 bases between the two ends. CDR1 and CDR2 (germline): SGHAT, FQNNGV.

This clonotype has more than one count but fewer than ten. CDR3 coding DNA: TGCGCCAGCAGCTTTTCGGGCGGGGAGCTGTTTTTT. Its translation is CASSFSGGELFF. The rearrangement joins TRBV5-1 to TRBJ2-2; no reliable D call. This CDR3 is 12 amino acids long. V lost 2 bases, J lost 7 bases, and 6 bases lay in between. Germline values: CDR1 SGHRS, CDR2 YFSETQ. Complete variable domain (other parts from reference TRBV5-1 and TRBJ2-2): KAGVTQTPRYLIKTRGQQVTLSCSPISGHRSVSWYQQTPGQGLQFLFEYFSETQRNKGNFPGRFSGRQFSNSRSEMNVSTLELGDSALYLCASSFSGGELFFGEGSRLTVL.

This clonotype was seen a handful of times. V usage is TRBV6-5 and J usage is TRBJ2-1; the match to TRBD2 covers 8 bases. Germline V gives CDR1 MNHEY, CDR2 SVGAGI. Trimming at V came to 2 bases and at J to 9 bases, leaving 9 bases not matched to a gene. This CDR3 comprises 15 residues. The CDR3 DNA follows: TGTGCCAGCAGTTACCCCGGGCGGGAGGCTCTTGAGCAGTTCTTC. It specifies CASSYPGREALEQFF.

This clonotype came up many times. DNA for the CDR3: TGTGCCAGCAGTTTAAGGCCGGTGAACACTGAAGCTTTCTTT. It encodes CASSLRPVNTEAFF. The chain carries TRBV12-3 or TRBV12-4 and TRBJ1-1; D is ambiguous. This CDR3 has 14 amino acids. V lost 2 bases, J lost 0 bases, and 7 bases lay in between.

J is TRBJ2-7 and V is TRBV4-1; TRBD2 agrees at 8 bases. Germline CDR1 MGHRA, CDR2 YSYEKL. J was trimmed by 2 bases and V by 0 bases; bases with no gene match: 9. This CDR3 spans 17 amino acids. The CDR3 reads CASSQDQSGSGTYEQYF. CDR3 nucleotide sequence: TGCGCCAGCAGCCAAGATCAAAGCGGGAGTGGCACCTACGAGCAGTACTTC.

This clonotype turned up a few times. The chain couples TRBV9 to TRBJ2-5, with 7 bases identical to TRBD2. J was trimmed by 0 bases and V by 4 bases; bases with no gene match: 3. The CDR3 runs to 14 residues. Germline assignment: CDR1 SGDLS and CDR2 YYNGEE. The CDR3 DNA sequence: TGTGCCAGCAGCAGCGGGAAGTACCAAGAGACCCAGTACTTC. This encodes CASSSGKYQETQYF.